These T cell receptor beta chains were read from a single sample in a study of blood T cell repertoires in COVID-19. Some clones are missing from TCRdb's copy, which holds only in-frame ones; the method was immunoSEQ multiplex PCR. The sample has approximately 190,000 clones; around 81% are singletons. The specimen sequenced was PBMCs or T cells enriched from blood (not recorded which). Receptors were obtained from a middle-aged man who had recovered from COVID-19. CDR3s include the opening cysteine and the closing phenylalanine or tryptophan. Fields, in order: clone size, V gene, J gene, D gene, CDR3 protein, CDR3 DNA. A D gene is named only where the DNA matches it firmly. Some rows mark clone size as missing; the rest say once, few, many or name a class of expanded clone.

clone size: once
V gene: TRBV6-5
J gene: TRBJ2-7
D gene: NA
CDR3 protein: CASSYSGSPLVYEQYF
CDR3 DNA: TGTGCCAGCAGTTACTCAGGTAGCCCCCTTGTCTACGAGCAGTACTTC

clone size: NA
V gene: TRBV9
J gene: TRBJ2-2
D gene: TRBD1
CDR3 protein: CASSVGPGQRNTGELFF
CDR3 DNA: TGTGCCAGCAGCGTAGGGCCGGGACAGAGAAACACCGGGGAGCTGTTTTTT

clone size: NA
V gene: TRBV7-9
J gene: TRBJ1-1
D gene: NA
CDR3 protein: CASSSTGFYTEAFF
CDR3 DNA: TGTGCCAGCAGCTCTACAGGGTTCTACACTGAAGCTTTCTTT

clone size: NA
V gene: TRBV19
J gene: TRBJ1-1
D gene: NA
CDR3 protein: CASSPRRQPNTEAFF
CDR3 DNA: TGTGCCAGTAGCCCCAGAAGACAGCCGAACACTGAAGCTTTCTTT

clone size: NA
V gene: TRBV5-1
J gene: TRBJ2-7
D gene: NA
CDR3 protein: CASSPTGRETYEQYF
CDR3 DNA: TGCGCCAGCAGCCCAACGGGACGGGAGACCTACGAGCAGTACTTC

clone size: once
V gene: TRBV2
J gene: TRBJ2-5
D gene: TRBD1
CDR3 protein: CASREGQGTGTQYF
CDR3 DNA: TGTGCCAGCAGAGAGGGACAGGGGACGGGGACCCAGTACTTC

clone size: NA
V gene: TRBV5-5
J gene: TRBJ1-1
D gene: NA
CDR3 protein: CASSFSGHPNTEAFF
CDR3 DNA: TGTGCCAGCAGCTTCTCGGGACACCCGAACACTGAAGCTTTCTTT

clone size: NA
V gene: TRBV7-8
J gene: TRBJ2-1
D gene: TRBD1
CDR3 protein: CASSAPGQGTQQFF
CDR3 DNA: TGTGCCAGCAGCGCCCCGGGACAGGGGACACAGCAGTTCTTC

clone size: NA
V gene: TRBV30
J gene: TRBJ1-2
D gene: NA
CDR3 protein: CAWSVSQIYGYTF
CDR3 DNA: TGTGCCTGGAGTGTATCTCAGATCTATGGCTACACCTTC

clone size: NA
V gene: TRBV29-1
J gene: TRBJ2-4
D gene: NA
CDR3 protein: CSVGETGSQNIQYF
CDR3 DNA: TGCAGCGTTGGAGAGACAGGTTCTCAAAACATTCAGTACTTC

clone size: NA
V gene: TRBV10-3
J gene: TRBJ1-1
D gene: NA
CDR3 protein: CAISVGDTEAFF
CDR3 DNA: TGTGCCATCAGTGTGGGAGACACTGAAGCTTTCTTT

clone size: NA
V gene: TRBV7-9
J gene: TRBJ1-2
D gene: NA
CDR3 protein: CASSTQGYGYTF
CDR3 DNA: TGTGCCAGCAGCACACAGGGATACGGCTACACCTTC

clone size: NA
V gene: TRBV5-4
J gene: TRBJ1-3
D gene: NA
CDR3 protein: CASSLSTGSGNTIYF
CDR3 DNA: TGTGCCAGCAGCCTAAGTACGGGCTCTGGAAACACCATATATTTT

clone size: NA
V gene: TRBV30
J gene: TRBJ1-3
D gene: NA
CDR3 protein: CAWSLVGGFSGNTIYF
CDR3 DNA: TGTGCCTGGAGTCTCGTAGGGGGTTTCTCTGGAAACACCATATATTTT

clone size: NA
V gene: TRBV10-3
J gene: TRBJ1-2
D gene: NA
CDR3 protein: CAISGNPAGVGFAF
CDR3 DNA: TGTGCCATCAGTGGAAACCCGGCAGGGGTCGGGTTCGCCTTC

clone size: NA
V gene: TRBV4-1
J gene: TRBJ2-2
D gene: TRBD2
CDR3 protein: CASSQIRGEWGGELFF
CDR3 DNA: TGCGCCAGCAGCCAAATCCGGGGGGAATGGGGCGGGGAGCTGTTTTTT

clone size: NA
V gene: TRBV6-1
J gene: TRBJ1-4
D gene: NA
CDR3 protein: CASSEGFFPRILTNEKLFF
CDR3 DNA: TGTGCCAGCAGTGAAGGTTTTTTCCCCAGGATCCTAACTAATGAAAAACTGTTTTTT

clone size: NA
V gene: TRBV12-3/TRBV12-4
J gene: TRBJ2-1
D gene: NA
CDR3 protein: CASYSVGEQFF
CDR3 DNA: TGTGCCAGCTACTCTGTCGGTGAGCAGTTCTTC

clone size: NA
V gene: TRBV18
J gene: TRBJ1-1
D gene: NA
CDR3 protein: CASSPRGENTEAFF
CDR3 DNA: TGTGCCAGCTCACCACGGGGGGAGAACACTGAAGCTTTCTTT

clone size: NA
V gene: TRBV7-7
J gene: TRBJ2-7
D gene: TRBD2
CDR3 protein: CASSLGEAAGVDKQYF
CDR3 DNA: TGTGCTAGCAGCCTAGGAGAGGCAGCGGGGGTTGATAAGCAGTACTTC

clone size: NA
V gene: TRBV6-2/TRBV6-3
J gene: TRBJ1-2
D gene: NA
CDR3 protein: CASSYSLRGGRWVVF
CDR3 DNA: TGTGCCAGCAGTTACTCTCTACGGGGGGGCCGCTGGGTAGTCTTC

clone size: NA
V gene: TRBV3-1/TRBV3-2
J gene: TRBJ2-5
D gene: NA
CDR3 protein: CASSQDGLKETQYF
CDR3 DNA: TGTGCCAGCAGCCAAGATGGACTGAAAGAGACCCAGTACTTC

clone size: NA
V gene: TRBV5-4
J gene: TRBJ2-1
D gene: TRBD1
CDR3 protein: CASSLGTPGQGNNEQFF
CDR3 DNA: TGTGCCAGCAGCTTAGGAACCCCGGGACAGGGGAACAATGAGCAGTTCTTC

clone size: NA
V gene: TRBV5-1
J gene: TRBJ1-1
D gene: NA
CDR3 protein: CASSPGNRDRTEAFF
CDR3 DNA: TGCGCCAGCAGCCCAGGCAACAGGGATAGGACTGAAGCTTTCTTT

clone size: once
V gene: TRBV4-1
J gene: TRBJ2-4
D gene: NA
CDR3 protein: CATSPGPRGKNIQYF
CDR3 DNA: TGCGCCACTTCACCCGGCCCCCGGGGCAAAAACATTCAGTACTTC

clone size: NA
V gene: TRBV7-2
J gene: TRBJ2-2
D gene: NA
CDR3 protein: CASSSNGGAAGELFF
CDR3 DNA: TGTGCCAGCAGCTCCAATGGGGGGGCCGCCGGGGAGCTGTTTTTT

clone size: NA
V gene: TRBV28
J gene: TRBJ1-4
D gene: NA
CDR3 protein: CASSLGRQNEKLFF
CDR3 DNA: TGTGCCAGCAGTTTAGGTCGACAGAACGAAAAACTGTTTTTT

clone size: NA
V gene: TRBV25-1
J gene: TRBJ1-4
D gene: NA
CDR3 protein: CASSEGTFETNEKLFF
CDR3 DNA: TGTGCCAGCAGTGAAGGGACTTTCGAGACTAATGAAAAACTGTTTTTT

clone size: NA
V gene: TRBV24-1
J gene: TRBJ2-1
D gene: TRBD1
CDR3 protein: CATSDRGTGGREEQFF
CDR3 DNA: TGTGCCACCAGTGACCGTGGGACAGGGGGCCGGGAGGAGCAGTTCTTC

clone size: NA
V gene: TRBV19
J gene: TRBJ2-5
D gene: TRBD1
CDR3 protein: CASSIDRGTAQETQYF
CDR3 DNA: TGTGCCAGTAGTATAGATCGAGGGACAGCACAAGAGACCCAGTACTTC

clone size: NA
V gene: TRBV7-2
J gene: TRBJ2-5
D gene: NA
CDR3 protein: CASSLAAGYQETQYF
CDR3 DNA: TGTGCCAGCAGCTTAGCGGCAGGATACCAAGAGACCCAGTACTTC

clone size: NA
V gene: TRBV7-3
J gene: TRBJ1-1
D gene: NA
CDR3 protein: CASSLGLHRDTEAFF
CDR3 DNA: TGTGCCAGCAGCTTAGGCTTACACAGGGACACTGAAGCTTTCTTT

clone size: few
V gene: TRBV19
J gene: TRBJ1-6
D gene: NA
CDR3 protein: CASSKAGAAYNSPLHF
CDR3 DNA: TGTGCCAGTAGTAAGGCAGGGGCGGCTTATAATTCACCCCTCCACTTT

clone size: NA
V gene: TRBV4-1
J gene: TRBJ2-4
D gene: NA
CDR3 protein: CASSQGGQGVGIQYF
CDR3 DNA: TGCGCCAGCAGCCAAGGGGGGCAGGGCGTGGGCATTCAGTACTTC

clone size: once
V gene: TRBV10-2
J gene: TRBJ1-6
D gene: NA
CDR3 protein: CASSADNLNLSPLHF
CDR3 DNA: TGCGCCAGCAGTGCCGACAACTTAAACCTTTCACCCCTCCACTTT

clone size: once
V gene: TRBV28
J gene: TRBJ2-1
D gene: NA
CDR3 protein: CASRKDWSSYNEQFF
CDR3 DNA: TGTGCCAGCAGGAAGGACTGGAGCTCCTACAATGAGCAGTTCTTC

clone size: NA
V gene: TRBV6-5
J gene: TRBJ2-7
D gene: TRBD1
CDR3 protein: CAGHRRTGPSYEQYF
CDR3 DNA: TGTGCCGGACACCGCAGGACAGGACCCTCCTACGAGCAGTACTTC

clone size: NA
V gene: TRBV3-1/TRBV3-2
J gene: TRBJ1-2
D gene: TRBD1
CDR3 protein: CASSQNTGGDGYTF
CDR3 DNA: TGTGCCAGCAGCCAAAACACAGGGGGGGATGGCTACACCTTC

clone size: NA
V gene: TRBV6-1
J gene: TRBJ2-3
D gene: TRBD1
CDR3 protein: CASSEQGEADTQYF
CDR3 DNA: TGTGCCAGCAGTGAACAGGGGGAAGCAGATACGCAGTATTTT

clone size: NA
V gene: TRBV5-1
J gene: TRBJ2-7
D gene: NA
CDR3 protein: CASSLSSSRSYEQYF
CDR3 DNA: TGCGCCAGCAGCTTGTCATCGAGCCGCTCCTACGAGCAGTACTTC

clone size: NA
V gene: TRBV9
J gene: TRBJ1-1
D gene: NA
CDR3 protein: CASRSGGRGDTEAFF
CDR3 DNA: TGTGCCAGCAGGAGCGGGGGAAGGGGCGACACTGAAGCTTTCTTT